The entry below describes one T cell receptor beta chain. Libraries were prepared by immunoSEQ multiplex PCR; TCRdb keeps only in-frame clonotypes and omits some of them. The sample lists approximately 30,000 clones; 73% were seen once. Input was about 616 ng to 6,500 ng of genomic DNA from tumor or blood. Trimming stripped 1 base from V and 5 bases from J, with 3 bases between. Germline values: CDR1 SNHLY, CDR2 FYNNEI. The CDR3 sequence is 12 residues long. This entry is derived from a study of T cells in tumors after PD-1 blockade. The material was PBMCs, obtained after anti-PD-1 treatment. This receptor was identified in a human donor with basal cell carcinoma. V gene TRBV2 combines with J gene TRBJ2-1; no clear D gene. The CDR3 here is CASSEVHNEQFF. The CDR3 DNA reads as TGTGCCAGCAGTGAAGTGCACAATGAGCAGTTCTTC.